This T cell receptor beta chain was profiled in a study of T-cell reconstitution after alpha-beta-depleted transplantation in children. Study-level findings and limits: Several hundred expanded graft clones reportedly gave rise to the alpha-beta T cells present about two months after transplant. Once a year had passed after transplant, T-cell counts and diversity came mostly from newly produced T cells. Some patients owed their high day-60 TCRbeta diversity to surviving recipient T cells and thymic progenitors.

Remarks on this clonotype: What it recognizes is unknown.

Unique molecular identifiers were incorporated into the prepared TCRbeta library. TCRdb recomputed calls from the PCR reads with MiXCR, one row per CDR3 protein. The sample includes about 500,000 distinct CDR3 sequences, 10% to 12% of them seen just once. CDR1 and CDR2 from the germline V gene are KGHSH and LQKENI. Trimming pared 6 bases from V and 4 bases from J, leaving 7 bases between. The CDR3 is 11 amino acids. The J gene is TRBJ2-7, the V gene TRBV18; D is ambiguous. Sequenced here: PBMCs, mostly from graft donor cells, sampled 180 days after TCRalphabeta/CD19-depleted stem cell transplant. The receptor's source is a female patient aged 2-9 years who had a stem cell transplant for aplastic anemia, so the T cells may come from the graft donor. The CDR3 sequence is CASSAEYEQYF. The CDR3 DNA sequence: TGTGCCAGCTCTGCAGAGTACGAGCAGTACTTC. Looking up the rest from reference TRBV18 and TRBJ2-7 gives the full variable domain: NAGVMQNPRHLVRRRGQEARLRCSPMKGHSHVYWYRQLPEEGLKFMVYLQKENIIDESGMPKERFSAEFPKEGPSILRIQQVVRGDSAAYFCASSAEYEQYFGPGTRLTVT.